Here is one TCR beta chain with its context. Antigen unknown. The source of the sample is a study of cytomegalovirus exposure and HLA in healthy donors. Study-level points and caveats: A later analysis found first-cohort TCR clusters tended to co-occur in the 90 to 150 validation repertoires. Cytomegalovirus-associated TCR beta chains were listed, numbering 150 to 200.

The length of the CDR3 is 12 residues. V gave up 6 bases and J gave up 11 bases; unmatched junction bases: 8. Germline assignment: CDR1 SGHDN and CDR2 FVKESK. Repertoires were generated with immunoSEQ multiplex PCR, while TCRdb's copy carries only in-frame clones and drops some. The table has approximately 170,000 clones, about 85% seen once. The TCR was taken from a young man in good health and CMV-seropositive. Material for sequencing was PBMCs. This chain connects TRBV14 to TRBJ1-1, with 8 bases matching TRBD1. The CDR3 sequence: CASSQDRVGAFF. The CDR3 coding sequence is TGTGCCAGCAGTCAGGACAGGGTGGGCGCTTTCTTT.